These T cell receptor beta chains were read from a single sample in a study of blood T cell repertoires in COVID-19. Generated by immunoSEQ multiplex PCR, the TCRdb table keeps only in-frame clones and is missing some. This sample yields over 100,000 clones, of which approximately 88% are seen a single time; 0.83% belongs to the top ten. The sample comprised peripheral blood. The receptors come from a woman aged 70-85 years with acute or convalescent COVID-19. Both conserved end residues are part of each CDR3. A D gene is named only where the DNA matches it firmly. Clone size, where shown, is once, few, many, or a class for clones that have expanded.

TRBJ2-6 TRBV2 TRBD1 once TGTGCCAGCAGTCGGACAGGGAACTCTGGGGCCAACGTCCTGACTTTC CASSRTGNSGANVLTF
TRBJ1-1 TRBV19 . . TGTGCCAGTAGTATGGAGACTGAAGCTTTCTTT CASSMETEAFF
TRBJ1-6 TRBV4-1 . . TGCGCCAGCAGCCTGGGACTCGGCCGTCCGGATTCACCCCTCCACTTT CASSLGLGRPDSPLHF
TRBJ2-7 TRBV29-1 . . TGCAGCGTTGAAGTGGGGCACTCCGAGCAGTACTTC CSVEVGHSEQYF
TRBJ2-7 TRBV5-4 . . TGTGCCAGCAGCCGCCGGGACACTGGCTCCTACGAGCAGTACTTC CASSRRDTGSYEQYF
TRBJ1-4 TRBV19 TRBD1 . TGTGCCAGTAGTATCGGCGACAGGGGAGAAAAACTGTTTTTT CASSIGDRGEKLFF
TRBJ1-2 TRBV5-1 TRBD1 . TGCGCCAGCAGCTTAGTACAGGGGGTGGATGGCTACACCTTC CASSLVQGVDGYTF
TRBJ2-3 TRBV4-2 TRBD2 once TGTGCCAGCAGCCTCGAAGGCCCAGCGGGGGGAAGCACAGATACGCAGTATTTT CASSLEGPAGGSTDTQYF
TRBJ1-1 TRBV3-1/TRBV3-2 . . TGTGCCAGCAGCCAGACAGGAGAAGCTTTCTTT CASSQTGEAFF
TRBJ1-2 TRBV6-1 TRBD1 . TGTGCCAGCAGTTCGCCAGGGACAGGGGTTGGCTACACCTTC CASSSPGTGVGYTF
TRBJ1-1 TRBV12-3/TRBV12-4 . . TGTGCCAGCAGCTTGGGGGGGGACACTGAAGCTTTCTTT CASSLGGDTEAFF
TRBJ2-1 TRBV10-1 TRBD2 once TGCGCCAGCAGTGAGTCCGGGGGGGCGAGGAATGAGCAGTTCTTC CASSESGGARNEQFF
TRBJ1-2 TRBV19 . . TGTGCCAGTAGTATGACAGGTGTCTATGGCTACACCTTC CASSMTGVYGYTF
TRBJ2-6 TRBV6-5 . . TGTGCCAGCAGTTATGGGGCGGGGTCTGGGGCCAACGTCCTGACTTTC CASSYGAGSGANVLTF
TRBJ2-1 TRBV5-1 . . TGCGCCAGCAGCCCCGGACTCGACATGCAGTTCTTC CASSPGLDMQFF
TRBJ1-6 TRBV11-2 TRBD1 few TGTGCCAGCAGCTTAGGGACAGGGACCAATTCACCCCTCCACTTT CASSLGTGTNSPLHF
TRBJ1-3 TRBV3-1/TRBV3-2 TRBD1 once TGTGCCAGCAGCCACCACAGGGGGTCTGGAAACACCATATATTTT CASSHHRGSGNTIYF